Included here is one T cell receptor (beta chain) sequence, with context. Its matching antigen is unknown. Mismatch with germline at one junction end may stem from a read error. The data stem from a study of shared clonotypes between healthy human individuals. Study findings and constraints: Investigators collected only blood, and repertoires in tissues likely differ.

This CDR3 has 15 amino acids. Germline V CDR1 and CDR2: SSHAT, FNYEAQ (reference sequence). This was a deep-level run. The genomic DNA of each subset was split evenly across several immunoSEQ plates. Repertoires were generated with immunoSEQ multiplex PCR, while TCRdb's copy carries only in-frame clones and drops some. The repertoire includes about half a million clones, roughly three quarters of them detected once, and approximately 13% sits in the top ten. Unsorted samples relied on 89 million or so PBMCs, which served as the source of genomic DNA. The sample taken for sequencing was PBMCs. This chain links TRBV7-7 with TRBJ2-2; the D gene could be TRBD1 or TRBD2 (5 bases each). The TCR sequence derives from a woman between 35 and 50 years old in good health. Some clones in this sample may be carry-over from other donors' samples. The CDR3 DNA sequence: TGTGCTAGCAGCTTTTCCCGCGAGGGGCCCGGGGAGCTGTTTTTT. Protein: CASSFSREGPGELFF.